This T cell receptor (beta chain) was recovered during a study of blood T cell repertoires in COVID-19. Assay: immunoSEQ multiplex PCR; the TCRdb copy retains only in-frame clones and omits some. The repertoire consists of fewer than 300,000 clones, with approximately 90% occurring once and the leading ten covering roughly 2%. What was sequenced was PBMCs or T cells enriched from blood (not recorded which). The sequence was collected from a woman in her thirties or forties with acute COVID-19.

The CDR3 spells CASSSPGDTNTEAFF. For the CDR3, the DNA is TGTGCCAGCAGTAGCCCAGGTGACACGAACACTGAAGCTTTCTTT. This chain connects TRBV2 to TRBJ1-1; D is unclear. This CDR3 has 15 amino acids. The germline CDR1 and CDR2 sequences are SNHLY and FYNNEI. Trimming left V 5 bases short and J 1 base short, with 14 bases between.